These 29 T cell receptor beta chains were all obtained from the same sample, sequenced in a study of regulatory T cells in long-lasting Graves disease. Time point described: newly diagnosed GD, antithyroid drugs for less than 3 months. Generation of the TCR library employed RNA extracted from PBMCs. Arm-PCR of CDR3 regions with iRepertoire HTBI primers generated TCR beta libraries. TCRdb independently ran MiXCR on the multiplex PCR reads; one entry per CDR3 protein. Among hundreds of thousands of distinct CDR3 sequences listed, approximately 13% were seen once. A further study also used this sample, focusing on T cells in Graves' hyperthyroidism and ophthalmopathy.

This material consisted of peripheral blood mononuclear cells (PBMCs), taken at new diagnosis, from a patient treated with antithyroid drugs. These receptor sequences come from a man aged 25-45 years with Graves disease.

Many counts were recorded for this clonotype. This chain joins TRBV20-1 and TRBJ2-5, with 7 bases identical to TRBD2. The CDR3 extends over 13 amino acids. V lost 6 bases to trimming and J lost 1 base; unmatched junction nucleotides: 5. Germline CDR1 DFQATT, CDR2 SNEGSKA (reference sequence). The CDR3: CSAVGTTQETQYF. Written as DNA, the CDR3 is TGCAGTGCAGTCGGGACTACCCAAGAGACCCAGTACTTC.

About this clonotype itself: A much larger clone differs by one base, so this may be a read error. This chain uses TRBV12-3 or TRBV12-4 with TRBJ2-2; TRBD2 matches 7 bases. The ends lost 5 bases at V and 6 bases at J; junction bases unmatched: 6. This CDR3 has 14 residues. For the CDR3, the DNA is TGTGCCAGCAGTGTGTCTAGCGGAGCCGGGGAGCTGTTTTTT. This sequence encodes CASSVSSGAGELFF.

This clonotype occurred a few times. The CDR3 nucleotides are TGTGCCAGCAGCTCCTGGACTAGCGTTCAGACAGATACGCAGTATTTT. Its translation is CASSSWTSVQTDTQYF. The chain recombines TRBV7-2 with TRBJ2-3; 9 nucleotides match TRBD2. CDR1 and CDR2 (germline): SGHTA, FQGNSA. The CDR3 extends over 16 amino acids. After removal of 4 bases from V and 3 bases from J, the junction contained 8 bases not matched to a gene.

Many counts were recorded for this clonotype. The V call is TRBV12-3 or TRBV12-4, the J call TRBJ2-7; D might be TRBD2 (6 bases). V was trimmed by 4 bases and J by 0 bases, leaving 10 bases between them. CDR3 length: 14 residues. CDR3 bases: TGTGCCAGCAGTTATAGCGGTTCCTCCTACGAGCAGTACTTC. It yields the protein CASSYSGSSYEQYF.

This clonotype was seen many times. This chain links TRBV29-1 with TRBJ2-1; D is possibly TRBD2 (6 bases). Germline V gene data show CDR1 as SQVTM and CDR2 as ANQGSEA. Trimming shortened V by 4 bases and J by 9 bases, and 16 bases separated the two germline ends. The CDR3 spans 13 residues. The CDR3, as DNA: TGCAGCGTTGGCCGGGGGAATGGGGTTGAGCAGTTCTTC. Translating it yields CSVGRGNGVEQFF.

This clonotype was seen only a few times. The chain has TRBV18 and TRBJ1-5, with 8 bases matching TRBD1. V trimming: 3 bases; J trimming: 5 bases; junction bases outside the gene matches: 3. CDR3 length: 14 amino acids. The germline CDR1 and CDR2 sequences are KGHSH and LQKENI. The CDR3 sequence is CASSPRQGYQPQHF. CDR3 coding DNA: TGTGCCAGCTCACCCCGACAGGGGTATCAGCCCCAGCATTTT.

This clonotype showed up many times. The junction departs from germline at one end; a sequencing error may be responsible. The V and J genes are TRBV12-3 or TRBV12-4 and TRBJ2-3, with 10 bases aligning to TRBD2. This CDR3 comprises 14 residues. CDR3 protein: CASSLAGGGDTQYF. Here the CDR3 DNA reads TGTGCCAGCAGCTTAGCGGGAGGAGGAGATACGCAGTATTTT.

This clonotype has a count of ten or more. V usage is TRBV24-1 and J usage is TRBJ1-1; the D gene is possibly TRBD1 (6 bases). The CDR3 extends over 16 amino acids. CDR1 and CDR2 from the germline V gene are KGHDR and SFDVKD. Trimming stripped 4 bases from V and 1 base from J, with 15 bases between. CDR3 nucleotide sequence: TGTGCCACCAGTGACAATGGGGGCAGTGCGAACACTGAAGCTTTCTTT. It yields the protein CATSDNGGSANTEAFF.

This clonotype was detected ten times or more. The gene calls are TRBV7-2 and TRBJ2-1; D may be TRBD2 (5 bases). The V gene lost 5 bases and the J gene lost 5 bases, with 16 bases spanning the gap. The CDR3 is 15 residues long. Germline values: CDR1 SGHTA, CDR2 FQGNSA. CDR3 nucleotides: TGTGCCAGCAGCGCTCCCGGGCGGCGGGACAATGAGCAGTTCTTC. It specifies CASSAPGRRDNEQFF.

In its sample, this clonotype was seen many times. The chain carries TRBV12-3 or TRBV12-4 and TRBJ2-7, with TRBD2 identical over 7 bases. V lost 3 bases to trimming and J lost 6 bases; unmatched junction nucleotides: 2. The length of the CDR3 is 12 residues. CDR3 sequence (DNA): TGTGCCAGCAGTTTTGGGAGGGGCGAGCAGTACTTC. This codes for CASSFGRGEQYF.

This clonotype came up many times. This sequence joins TRBV19 and TRBJ1-5, with 8 bases fitting TRBD1. Germline loops: CDR1 LNHDA, CDR2 SQIVND (reference sequence). The CDR3 is 20 amino acids. The junction had 18 bases not matched to a gene; V was cut back by 5 bases and J by 0 bases. CDR3 bases: TGTGCCAGTAGTTCCCGATTTGGGGCAGGGGGCTTCGCTAGCAATCAGCCCCAGCATTTT. It specifies CASSSRFGAGGFASNQPQHF.

Ten or more counts support this clonotype. This sequence joins TRBV20-1 and TRBJ1-2, with 10 bases lining up with TRBD1. V lost 6 bases, J lost 4 bases, and 8 bases stayed unmatched. Germline assignment: CDR1 DFQATT and CDR2 SNEGSKA (reference sequence). CDR3 size: 14 residues. The CDR3 loop reads CSATGTGVRYGYTF. The CDR3 nucleotides are TGCAGTGCAACCGGGACAGGGGTACGCTATGGCTACACCTTC.

The rearrangement links TRBV27 to TRBJ1-1; no clear D gene. The germline V gene has CDR1 MNHEY and CDR2 SMNVEV (reference sequence). V lost 8 bases to trimming and J lost 1 base, with 14 bases between them. This CDR3 has 14 amino acids. CDR3 amino acids: CASAMYRGNTEAFF. DNA for the CDR3: TGTGCCAGCGCTATGTATCGGGGGAACACTGAAGCTTTCTTT.

This clonotype appeared a few times. The rearrangement uses TRBV5-8 and TRBJ1-1; tentatively, D is TRBD1 (6 bases). The germline V and J ends were trimmed by 4 bases and 7 bases, with 14 bases remaining between them. Germline V gene data show CDR1 as SGHTS and CDR2 as YDEGEE. This CDR3 is built from 13 residues. The CDR3 DNA sequence: TGTGCCAGCAGCAGGGGGGCGCGTGGTGAAGCTTTCTTT. As protein: CASSRGARGEAFF.

This clonotype was detected only a few times. The chain recombines TRBV7-3 with TRBJ2-3; unclear D gene. V lost 4 bases to trimming and J lost 11 bases, with 19 bases between them. This CDR3 is built from 14 residues. CDR1 and CDR2 (germline): SGHTA, FQGTGA. The CDR3 DNA is TGTGCCAGCAGCTCTCTTCCGGACCAAAGAGGGCAGTATTTT. Protein sequence: CASSSLPDQRGQYF.

In this sample, this clonotype turned up many times. The chain is built from TRBV27 and TRBJ2-7, with TRBD1 identical over 10 bases. Losses at the gene ends were 8 bases for V and 5 bases for J; bases not matched to a gene: 12. Germline CDR1 MNHEY, CDR2 SMNVEV (reference sequence). The CDR3 covers 15 residues. The CDR3 protein is CASGSGTGEINEQYF. The CDR3 bases are TGTGCCAGCGGGTCCGGGACAGGGGAAATCAACGAGCAGTACTTC.

This clonotype was counted ten times or more. The chain uses TRBV6-5 and TRBJ2-7, with D unclear. The germline CDR1 and CDR2 sequences are MNHEY and SVGAGI. This CDR3 contains 13 residues. V was pared by 3 bases and J by 0 bases, with 6 bases between. The CDR3 DNA follows: TGTGCCAGCAGTTATACCCGCTCCTACGAGCAGTACTTC. Residues: CASSYTRSYEQYF.

V is TRBV30 and J is TRBJ1-5; TRBD1 matches at 10 bases. This CDR3 region has 15 residues. The trim removed 5 bases at V and 2 bases at J, leaving 6 bases unmatched. CDR1 is GTSNPN and CDR2 is SVGIG in the germline V gene (reference sequence). CDR3 sequence reads: CAWATGTGGNQPQHF. In nucleotides, the CDR3 is TGTGCCTGGGCGACGGGGACAGGGGGCAATCAGCCCCAGCATTTT.

This clonotype was counted only a few times. The chain carries TRBV12-3 or TRBV12-4 and TRBJ2-4; D perhaps matches TRBD1 (6 bases). This CDR3 is 19 amino acids long. Trimming removed 1 base from V and 7 bases from J, with 26 bases in between. The CDR3 DNA reads TGTGCCAGCAGTTTAGATGTAGGGGGAAGCTCCCGCCGGGGTAACATTCAGTACTTC. This encodes CASSLDVGGSSRRGNIQYF.

This clonotype was found many times. The rearrangement joins TRBV12-3 or TRBV12-4 to TRBJ2-2, with D possibly matching TRBD2 (6 bases). V was clipped by 4 bases and J by 5 bases, with 14 bases between them. The CDR3 sequence is 15 residues long. CDR3 sequence reads: CASSSSGSVTGELFF. The CDR3 DNA sequence: TGTGCCAGCAGTTCCAGCGGGTCAGTTACCGGGGAGCTGTTTTTT.

At least ten counts were recorded for this clonotype. The chain combines TRBV7-8 with TRBJ2-3, with 12 bases matching TRBD2. Germline CDR1 SGHVS, CDR2 FQNEAQ. CDR3 length: 16 residues. V lost 4 bases, J lost 2 bases, and 4 bases stayed unmatched. CDR3 coding DNA: TGTGCCAGCAGCTCCGGGACTAGCGGGTACACAGATACGCAGTATTTT. It yields the protein CASSSGTSGYTDTQYF.

In this sample, this clonotype turned up many times. V and J are TRBV2 and TRBJ1-2; 8 bases match TRBD1. V was pared by 3 bases and J by 3 bases, with 6 bases of the junction left unmatched. CDR3 length equals 15 residues. Germline CDR1 SNHLY, CDR2 FYNNEI. CDR3 loop: CASSEDRVPYYGYTF. CDR3 DNA: TGTGCCAGCAGTGAGGACAGGGTCCCCTACTATGGCTACACCTTC.

This clonotype was counted many times. V gene TRBV9 combines with J gene TRBJ2-5, with TRBD2 matching 7 bases. There are 16 residues in the CDR3. CDR1 is SGDLS, CDR2 YYNGEE, per germline. Losses at the gene ends were 3 bases for V and 5 bases for J; bases not matched to a gene: 13. CDR3: CASSDRLAGVQETQYF. As DNA, the CDR3 is TGTGCCAGCAGCGACCGACTGGCGGGAGTTCAGGAGACCCAGTACTTC. The full variable domain, completed using reference TRBV9 and TRBJ2-5, is DSGVTQTPKHLITATGQRVTLRCSPRSGDLSVYWYQQSLDQGLQFLIQYYNGEERAKGNILERFSAQQFPDLHSELNLSSLELGDSALYFCASSDRLAGVQETQYFGPGTRLLVL.

This clonotype was seen at least ten times. The gene calls are TRBV2 and TRBJ2-7, with 9 bases identical to TRBD2. CDR1 SNHLY and CDR2 FYNNEI come from the germline V gene. V lost 6 bases to trimming and J lost 3 bases; unmatched junction nucleotides: 3. This CDR3 is built from 13 residues. CDR3 sequence: CASRTSGNYEQYF. CDR3 bases: TGTGCCAGCAGGACTAGCGGAAACTACGAGCAGTACTTC.

In this sample, this clonotype turned up many times. The chain links TRBV12-3 or TRBV12-4 to TRBJ2-3, with a tentative D call TRBD1 (6 bases). The V end lost 2 bases, the J end lost 4 bases, and 10 bases lay between the germline ends. The CDR3 consists of 14 residues. CDR3 residues: CASSLNRAADTQYF. The CDR3 nucleotides read TGTGCCAGCAGTTTAAACAGGGCCGCAGATACGCAGTATTTT.

The chain couples TRBV18 to TRBJ1-5; a weak D match, TRBD1 (5 bases). Deletions cut 1 base from V and 0 bases from J, with 13 bases between. Germline loops: CDR1 KGHSH, CDR2 LQKENI. The CDR3 is made up of 17 amino acids. This chain's CDR3 is CASSPLGQGYSNQPQHF. CDR3 coding DNA: TGTGCCAGCTCACCACTAGGGCAGGGATATAGCAATCAGCCCCAGCATTTT.

This clonotype was recorded a few times. The chain employs TRBV20-1 and TRBJ2-1; 9 positions agree with TRBD2. Germline V gives CDR1 DFQATT, CDR2 SNEGSKA (reference sequence). Trimming cost V 3 bases and J 10 bases; bases outside gene matches: 13. There are 15 residues in the CDR3. CDR3 bases: TGCAGTGCTAGCCCCGGGGGCGGGAGGGCCGGAGAGCAGTTCTTC. Its protein product is CSASPGGGRAGEQFF.

This clonotype was seen at least ten times. The rearrangement joins TRBV5-1 to TRBJ2-1; 10 bases agree with TRBD1. The CDR3 totals 14 residues. The junction had 6 bases not matched to a gene; V was cut back by 4 bases and J by 8 bases. CDR1 is SGHRS, CDR2 YFSETQ, per germline. The CDR3 DNA reads TGCGCCAGCAGCCAACCGGGGACAGGGGATGAGCAGTTCTTC. As protein: CASSQPGTGDEQFF.

In its sample, this clonotype was seen many times. The chain recombines TRBV12-3 or TRBV12-4 with TRBJ2-5; 8 bases are a match to TRBD1. V lost 5 bases, J lost 5 bases, and 10 bases stayed unmatched. The CDR3 has 15 residues. CDR3 region: CASSPTSTGVETQYF. DNA of the CDR3: TGTGCCAGCAGTCCCACGTCGACAGGGGTGGAGACCCAGTACTTC.